The 20 T cell receptor beta chains listed next were all sequenced from one sample in a study of T cells in Graves' hyperthyroidism and ophthalmopathy. Template material for amplifying TCR beta CDR3 regions consisted of RNA transcripts. A set of HTBI primers served as the primers for a first-round RT-PCR of the TCR CDR3. A single record per CDR3 protein comes from TCRdb applying MiXCR to the multiplex PCR reads. Among approximately 300,000 distinct CDR3 sequences listed, around 19% were seen once. Material for sequencing was blood. All receptors come from a man aged 45-65 years with Graves' ophthalmopathy.

The table lists this clonotype with a few counts. Here the CDR3 DNA reads TGTGCCAGCAGCATCTGGGTTTCTAGCGCCGGGGAGCTGTTTTTT. Its protein product is CASSIWVSSAGELFF. This chain links TRBV2 with TRBJ2-2, with D possibly TRBD2 on 6 matching bases. Germline CDR1 is SNHLY and CDR2 is FYNNEI. V was pared by 6 bases and J by 6 bases, with 17 bases between. The CDR3 covers 15 residues.

This clonotype was seen many times. The gene calls are TRBV30 and TRBJ1-5, with D possibly matching TRBD1 (6 bases). CDR3 length: 14 amino acids. CDR1 and CDR2 from the germline V gene are GTSNPN and SVGIG (reference sequence). Trimming pared 0 bases from V and 6 bases from J, leaving 12 bases between. In DNA form, the CDR3 reads TGTGCCTGGAGTGTACGTGGGGGCTCTCAGCCCCAGCATTTT. Protein sequence: CAWSVRGGSQPQHF.

The rearrangement joins TRBV12-3 or TRBV12-4 to TRBJ2-7, with no clear D. V gave up 2 bases and J gave up 4 bases, with 9 bases separating them. This CDR3 contains 13 residues. The DNA for the CDR3 is TGTGCCAGCAGTTTAAGTCTAAATTACGAGCAGTACTTC. As protein: CASSLSLNYEQYF.

This clonotype was detected many times. The chain carries TRBV6-1 and TRBJ1-2; TRBD1 agrees at 8 bases. This CDR3 has 17 amino acids. Germline CDR1 and CDR2: MNHNS and SASEGT. The V segment lost 1 base and the J segment 2 bases; nucleotides outside the gene matches: 9. The CDR3 bases are TGTGCCAGCAGTGAAGGCGAATGGGACAGGCTAAACTATGGCTACACCTTC. Protein sequence: CASSEGEWDRLNYGYTF.

This clonotype was seen many times. The rearrangement links TRBV24-1 to TRBJ2-2, with no clear D. Trimming stripped 0 bases from V and 2 bases from J, with 9 bases between. CDR3 length: 16 residues. Germline CDR1 and CDR2: KGHDR and SFDVKD. CDR3 in amino acids: CATSDLGVPNTGELFF. The DNA of the CDR3 is TGTGCCACCAGTGATTTGGGGGTACCCAACACCGGGGAGCTGTTTTTT.

Note on this clonotype: Relative to the germline gene, one junction end is altered; a read error may explain this. J is TRBJ2-7 and V is TRBV20-1; TRBD1 matches 9 bases. The germline V gene has CDR1 DFQATT and CDR2 SNEGSKA (reference sequence). CDR3 length: 12 amino acids. This CDR3 is CSARDRPGQGDF. The DNA for the CDR3 is TGCAGTGCTAGGGACCGACCGGGACAGGGTGACTTC.

Ten or more counts support this clonotype. The chain links TRBV20-1 to TRBJ2-1; D is perhaps TRBD2 (6 bases). Trimming took 3 bases from V and 6 from J, leaving 18 bases between them. Germline V CDR1 and CDR2: DFQATT, SNEGSKA (reference sequence). The CDR3 runs 15 residues. CDR3 residues: CSARGGLSVGNEQFF. As DNA, the CDR3 is TGCAGTGCTAGGGGTGGACTATCTGTGGGCAATGAGCAGTTCTTC.

The rearrangement joins TRBV27 to TRBJ1-6; a possible D gene is TRBD1 (5 bases). The CDR3 contains 14 residues. CDR1 and CDR2 (germline): MNHEY, SMNVEV (reference sequence). V dropped 4 bases and J dropped 7 bases, with 11 bases sitting between them. In nucleotides, the CDR3 is TGTGCCAGCAGTTATGACAGACAAAATTCACCCCTCCACTTT. It specifies CASSYDRQNSPLHF.

The rearrangement uses TRBV5-6 and TRBJ2-5; maybe TRBD2 (6 bases). V dropped 4 bases and J dropped 0 bases, with 25 bases sitting between them. Germline V gene sequence: CDR1 SGHDT, CDR2 YYEEEE. This CDR3 has 19 residues. CDR3 loop: CASSQGRQPRGQYQETQYF. In DNA form, the CDR3 reads TGTGCCAGCAGCCAAGGGAGGCAGCCAAGGGGCCAGTACCAAGAGACCCAGTACTTC.

The chain couples TRBV6-1 to TRBJ2-4; possibly TRBD2 for D (6 bases). Germline loops: CDR1 MNHNS, CDR2 SASEGT. Trimming shortened V by 3 bases and J by 2 bases, and 14 bases separated the two germline ends. The CDR3 consists of 16 residues. CDR3 coding DNA: TGTGCCAGCAGTGAGGAGGGGTATGGGTCCAAAAACATTCAGTACTTC. Translated: CASSEEGYGSKNIQYF.

This clonotype was found many times. V is TRBV20-1 and J is TRBJ2-3, with 11 bases aligning to TRBD2. Trimming cost V 7 bases and J 7 bases; bases outside gene matches: 10. The CDR3 length is 14 residues. The germline V gene encodes CDR1 DFQATT and CDR2 SNEGSKA (reference sequence). The CDR3 loop is CSGPTSGNRNTQYF. In DNA form, the CDR3 reads TGCAGTGGCCCGACTAGCGGGAATAGGAATACGCAGTATTTT.

This clonotype showed up just a few times. The V call is TRBV28, the J call TRBJ1-2; D uncertain. CDR1 is MDHEN and CDR2 is SYDVKM in the germline V gene. V was cut by 2 bases and J by 2 bases, with 9 bases left in between. The CDR3 has 14 residues. CDR3 residues: CASSLHSENYGYTF. The CDR3 coding sequence is TGTGCCAGCAGTTTACACAGTGAGAACTATGGCTACACCTTC.

J is TRBJ2-3 and V is TRBV28, with D possibly being TRBD2 (5 bases). The CDR3 spans 15 residues. V lost 6 bases, J lost 0 bases, and 13 bases lay in between. The germline gives CDR1 MDHEN, CDR2 SYDVKM. The CDR3 protein is CASSSLAVSTDTQYF. CDR3 in DNA: TGTGCCAGCAGCTCCCTAGCAGTTAGCACAGATACGCAGTATTTT.

Note on this clonotype: One end of the junction does not line up with germline, which may come from a read error. The chain links TRBV2 to TRBJ1-1, with D maybe TRBD1 (5 bases). Per germline, CDR1 SNHLY and CDR2 FYNNEI. The CDR3 totals 14 residues. CDR3 loop: CASSEAGADTEAFF. In DNA form, the CDR3 reads TGTGCCAGCAGTGAAGCAGGGGCGGACACTGAAGCCTTCTTT.

There are a few counts of this clonotype. The V gene is TRBV7-9, the J gene TRBJ2-4, with unresolved D. Trimming shortened V by 4 bases and J by 2 bases, and 12 bases separated the two germline ends. This CDR3 comprises 15 residues. From germline, CDR1 is SEHNR and CDR2 FQNEAQ (reference sequence). The CDR3 coding sequence is TGTGCCAGCAGCTACTCTCGGTTGACCAAAAACATTCAGTACTTC. Translated, it gives CASSYSRLTKNIQYF.

This clonotype was found many times. The rearrangement links TRBV5-1 to TRBJ2-7, with D uncertain. CDR3 size: 15 residues. Trimming shortened V by 0 bases and J by 3 bases, and 13 bases separated the two germline ends. Germline-derived CDR1 and CDR2 are SGHRS and YFSETQ. The CDR3, as DNA: TGCGCCAGCAGCTTGGCCACACACCGACGCTACGAGCAGTACTTC. Its translation: CASSLATHRRYEQYF. Complete variable domain (other parts from reference TRBV5-1 and TRBJ2-7): KAGVTQTPRYLIKTRGQQVTLSCSPISGHRSVSWYQQTPGQGLQFLFEYFSETQRNKGNFPGRFSGRQFSNSRSEMNVSTLELGDSALYLCASSLATHRRYEQYFGPGTRLTVT.

This clonotype was found many times. The chain is built from TRBV15 and TRBJ2-7; D gene uncertain. This CDR3 has 15 amino acids. The germline V gene encodes CDR1 LNHNV and CDR2 YYDKDF (reference sequence). Trimming shortened V by 0 bases and J by 2 bases, and 11 bases separated the two germline ends. In DNA form, the CDR3 reads TGTGCCACCAGCAGAGATGTAACAGAAACCTACGAGCAGTACTTC. It translates to CATSRDVTETYEQYF. The complete variable domain, with remaining parts taken from reference TRBV15 and TRBJ2-7, reads DAMVIQNPRYQVTQFGKPVTLSCSQTLNHNVMYWYQQKSSQAPKLLFHYYDKDFNNEADTPDNFQSRRPNTSFCFLDIRSPGLGDTAMYLCATSRDVTETYEQYFGPGTRLTVT.

The gene calls are TRBV7-9 and TRBJ2-4, with 8 bases aligning to TRBD1. V gave up 5 bases and J gave up 8 bases; unmatched junction bases: 2. The CDR3 spans 12 residues. Germline V gene sequence: CDR1 SEHNR, CDR2 FQNEAQ (reference sequence). The CDR3 region has the DNA TGTGCCAGCAGCCCACAGGGGGACATTCAGTACTTC. Translation: CASSPQGDIQYF.

This clonotype has more than one count but fewer than ten. The chain combines TRBV6-4 with TRBJ2-7; D perhaps matches TRBD2 (6 bases). This CDR3 spans 17 amino acids. V lost 2 bases and J 2 bases, leaving 19 bases between the germline ends. Per the germline V gene, CDR1 is MRHNA and CDR2 is SNTAGT. The CDR3 region is CASSDPNLAMRTYEQYF. CDR3 nucleotides: TGTGCCAGCAGTGACCCTAATCTAGCGATGAGAACCTACGAGCAGTACTTC.

This clonotype was seen at least ten times. This chain links TRBV7-2 with TRBJ2-1; 7 bases line up with TRBD1. Germline V gives CDR1 SGHTA, CDR2 FQGNSA. With V trimmed by 5 bases and J by 2 bases, 6 bases remained unmatched. CDR3 size: 15 residues. For the CDR3, the DNA is TGTGCCAGCAGCAATCGACAGGGAGCCTACAATGAGCAGTTCTTC. This sequence encodes CASSNRQGAYNEQFF. Using reference TRBV7-2 and TRBJ2-1 for the parts outside the CDR3, the full variable domain is GAGVSQSPSNKVTEKGKDVELRCDPISGHTALYWYRQSLGQGLEFLIYFQGNSAPDKSGLPSDRFSAERTGGSVSTLTIQRTQQEDSAVYLCASSNRQGAYNEQFFGPGTRLTVL.